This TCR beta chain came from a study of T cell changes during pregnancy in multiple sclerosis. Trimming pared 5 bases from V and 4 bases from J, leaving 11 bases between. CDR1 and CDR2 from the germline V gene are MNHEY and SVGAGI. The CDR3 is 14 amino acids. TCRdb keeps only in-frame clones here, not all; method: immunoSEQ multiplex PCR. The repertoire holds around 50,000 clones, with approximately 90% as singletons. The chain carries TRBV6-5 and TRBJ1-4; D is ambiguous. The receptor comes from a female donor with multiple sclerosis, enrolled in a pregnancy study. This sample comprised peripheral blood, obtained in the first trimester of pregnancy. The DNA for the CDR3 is TGTGCCAGCAGTCCCTCGGGAAATAATGAAAAACTGTTTTTT. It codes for CASSPSGNNEKLFF.